The source of this TCR beta chain is a study of TIL therapy for anti-PD-1-resistant metastatic lung cancer (TCRdb year 2021). Regarding the study in general: Before any PD-1/PD-L1 blockade was given, tumors were harvested, nivolumab was then administered, and patients who progressed went on to receive lymphodepletion, an infusion of expanded TIL, and IL-2. The cohort was predominantly lung adenocarcinoma, with several EGFR-mutant and two ALK-rearranged tumors, and half of patients were current or former smokers. A median non-synonymous tumor mutation burden of more than 1.2 mutations per megabase was determined across the cohort by whole-exome sequencing. Tumor and peripheral blood T cell receptor beta sequencing was used to track clonotypes across tumor, expanded TIL product and serial blood samples. Among the enrolled patients, the median age was about 50 years (range roughly 38-80), and the median tumor PD-L1 proportion score was roughly 6%. Study-wide conclusions, independent of this receptor: The baseline peripheral repertoire was partially replaced by infused TIL clonotypes, which then decayed over months, and persistence showed no apparent association with response. The study protocol defined all tumor marker inferences as exploratory. Generalizability was limited because the cohort was highly selected, with more treatment-naive, never-smoker and oncogene-addicted patients included than is typical.

What this sample's time point label stands for: pre-treatment sample, taken before nivolumab and TIL therapy. Adults with stage 4 NSCLC were enrolled in a dual-center phase I trial from 2017 to early 2020. The samples were drawn from an open-label, single-arm phase I trial testing tumor-infiltrating lymphocyte therapy combined with nivolumab in advanced non-small cell lung cancer. Mononuclear cells from blood collected in EDTA tubes were isolated on a Ficoll gradient and snap-frozen as pellets, and DNA was then extracted using a Qiagen mini-prep kit. This clone was counted between two and nine times. The antigen this receptor binds is unknown. No base quality information exists; no much larger clone differs at one position. TCR beta CDR3 regions were amplified from genomic DNA by bias-controlled multiplex PCR with the immunoSEQ v3 hsTCRB kit. An Illumina NextSeq 500 was used to sequence the TCR libraries, reaching some 2 million read pairs at survey level or about 4.5-6.5 million at deep level. From the authors' description of their analysis: V, D and J genes were assigned, non-productive sequences were removed, and clonality was reported by immunoSEQ Analyzer software. Repertoires were compared by productive Simpson clonality and by the Morisita overlap index of productive TRB rearrangements between infused TIL and blood. Absolute clonotype counts in blood were estimated by multiplying the lymphocyte count by the CD3+ fraction and by the productive frequency of the clone. This is the immuneACCESS table as TCRdb keeps it, with only in-frame sequences that have V and J called. A part of the clones is gone; compared with another copy, unresolved V genes explain less than half, and the rest is unexplained. Clone size and the V and J calls come from that table; the DNA yielded D and trimming. In all, the sample holds tens of thousands of clones, and around two thirds of those were seen once. Around 2.9% of the sample goes to the ten largest clones.

V is reduced by 8 bases and J by 4 bases, leaving a spacing of 3 bases between them. CDR3 length: 10 amino acids, cysteine to phenylalanine. Just CDR3 DNA is preserved here, 30 bases in frame from base 1. The germline V gene yields MNHNS for CDR1 and SASEGT for CDR2. Here the sequenced sample was blood, taken at baseline. The TCR comes from a woman between 30 and 79 years old with non-small cell lung cancer. The chain links TRBV6-1 with TRBJ1-5; the D gene is not confidently resolved. The CDR3 corresponds to CASGNQPQHF. The sequenced DNA is TGTGCCAGCGGTAATCAGCCCCAGCATTTT.